This T cell receptor (beta chain) came from a study of T cells in Graves' hyperthyroidism and ophthalmopathy. The CDR3 extends over 14 amino acids. J gave up 6 bases and V 3 bases, and 3 bases lay outside the gene matches. Germline CDR1 and CDR2: KGHSH and LQKENI. Findings of the study overall: Clonotypes that were expanded in thyroid above 0.001 mostly appeared in blood too.

Many counts were recorded for this clonotype. Its antigen is as yet unknown. Template material for amplifying TCR beta CDR3 regions consisted of RNA transcripts. Carried out on the TCR CDR3, a first-round RT-PCR used the HTBI primer set. MiXCR was run by TCRdb on the multiplex PCR reads, yielding one entry per CDR3 protein. The table shows about 690,000 distinct CDR3 sequences, with around a sixth occurring only once. Pregnant or lactating patients were excluded, as were those with uncontrolled infection or other autoimmune disease. Used for diagnoses were clinical symptoms, serum thyroxine and TRAb, thyroid ultrasound and orbital computed tomography. Out of about 10 ml of fresh peripheral blood came the PBMCs.

Material for sequencing was blood. The chain links TRBV18 to TRBJ1-2, with 11 bases lining up with TRBD1. The clonotype originates from a man aged 45-65 years with Graves' hyperthyroidism. The CDR3 region has the DNA TGTGCCAGCTCACCCGGACAGGGGGCAGATGGCTACACCTTC. Its protein is CASSPGQGADGYTF. Full variable domain (missing parts from reference TRBV18 and TRBJ1-2): NAGVMQNPRHLVRRRGQEARLRCSPMKGHSHVYWYRQLPEEGLKFMVYLQKENIIDESGMPKERFSAEFPKEGPSILRIQQVVRGDSAAYFCASSPGQGADGYTFGSGTRLTVV.